Below are 8 T cell receptor beta chains sequenced from a single sample in a study of somatic mutations in cytotoxic T cells in rheumatoid arthritis. Assay used: immunoSEQ multiplex PCR; TCRdb lists only in-frame clones, some missing. The sample lists roughly 13,000 clones, about three quarters occurring once. What was sequenced was CD8+ T cells sorted from blood. The receptor source for this set is an adult with rheumatoid arthritis.

The V call is TRBV9, the J call TRBJ1-1; D might be TRBD1 (5 bases). Germline CDR1 reads SGDLS; CDR2 reads YYNGEE. The CDR3 loop spans 17 amino acids. V was cut by 0 bases and J by 1 base, with 16 bases left in between. As DNA, the CDR3 is TGTGCCAGCAGCGTAGGGGGGGGAGGAGGGAAGAACACTGAAGCTTTCTTT. As protein: CASSVGGGGGKNTEAFF.

The V gene is TRBV5-1, the J gene TRBJ2-7, with D unclear. This CDR3 has 13 residues. V shed 5 bases and J shed 0 bases, with 9 bases lying between them. Germline assignment: CDR1 SGHRS and CDR2 YFSETQ. Here the CDR3 DNA reads TGCGCCAGCAGTAGCTCTGACTCCTACGAGCAGTACTTC. This sequence encodes CASSSSDSYEQYF.

The CDR3 DNA reads as TGTGCCAGCAGCGGAGACGGAAATCTGTACTCTGGAAACACCATATATTTT. This translates into CASSGDGNLYSGNTIYF. The J gene is TRBJ1-3, the V gene TRBV7-2; D remains ambiguous. This CDR3 is 17 amino acids long. Germline loops: CDR1 SGHTA, CDR2 FQGNSA. The V end was cut by 5 bases, the J end by 0 bases, with 17 bases between.

The chain combines TRBV14 with TRBJ1-1; unclear D gene. Trimming stripped 5 bases from V and 5 bases from J, with 12 bases between. The germline V gene has CDR1 SGHDN and CDR2 FVKESK. The length of the CDR3 is 13 residues. The CDR3 reads CASSEGRWTEAFF. The CDR3 DNA reads as TGTGCCAGCAGCGAAGGGAGATGGACTGAAGCTTTCTTT.

The chain is built from TRBV6-1 and TRBJ2-2, with no clear D. Germline V lookup: CDR1 MNHNS, CDR2 SASEGT. V dropped 0 bases and J dropped 5 bases, with 13 bases sitting between them. The CDR3 has 16 residues. The CDR3 here is CASSEALLHRTGELFF. DNA of the CDR3: TGTGCCAGCAGTGAAGCGCTTTTACATCGGACCGGGGAGCTGTTTTTT.

This clone occurred a few times. The V and J genes are TRBV4-1 and TRBJ1-2; D possibly corresponds to TRBD1 (6 bases). This CDR3 has 15 amino acids. Germline-derived CDR1 and CDR2 are MGHRA and YSYEKL. Trimming removed 2 bases from V and 6 bases from J, with 16 bases in between. CDR3 bases: TGCGCCAGCAGCCAAATAAGGGGGGCGGGTGATGGCTACACCTTC. Protein sequence: CASSQIRGAGDGYTF.

This clone was counted once. V and J are TRBV28 and TRBJ2-1; TRBD2 is a possible D gene (6 bases). The CDR3 length is 16 residues. The V and J ends lost 8 bases and 0 bases respectively, with 17 bases between them. Germline loops: CDR1 MDHEN, CDR2 SYDVKM. As DNA, the CDR3 is TGTGCCAGCGCAACGTTGGGGGGTTTCTCCTACAATGAGCAGTTCTTC. Amino acid sequence: CASATLGGFSYNEQFF.

This clone has a handful of counts. The chain joins TRBV27 to TRBJ2-7, with 7 bases fitting TRBD1. The CDR3 extends over 15 amino acids. Per germline, CDR1 MNHEY and CDR2 SMNVEV (reference sequence). V lost 5 bases, J lost 2 bases, and 9 bases stayed unmatched. DNA for the CDR3: TGTGCCAGCAGTCCAGGGGGACAGAGTCCCTACGAGCAGTACTTC. This translates into CASSPGGQSPYEQYF.